This T cell receptor (beta chain) stems from a study of shared T cell receptors in the human thymus. Measured with immunoSEQ multiplex PCR; TCRdb has only the in-frame clones, and not every one. Here the sample spans roughly 560,000 clones, around 78% being singletons. The CDR3 sequence is 16 residues long. The germline V gene encodes CDR1 MNHEY and CDR2 SVGAGI. V was pared by 4 bases and J by 0 bases, with 13 bases between. The same data also went into a second study, on human thymus T cells. That publication notes: Thymus was obtained from resections taken during corrective heart surgery. Across thymic and blood repertoires, the usage of V and J genes appeared to be biased. Thymic repertoires of unrelated individuals were reported in related research to overlap highly.

Sequenced material: thymocytes. The chain carries TRBV6-5 and TRBJ2-1; a weak D match, TRBD1 (7 bases). The receptor was derived from a boy under two years old with a congenital heart defect. CDR3 amino acids: CASSSNRGLSYNEQFF. In nucleotides, the CDR3 is TGTGCCAGCAGTTCGAACAGGGGACTCTCCTACAATGAGCAGTTCTTC.